Following are 3 T cell receptor beta chains from one sample sequenced in a study of cytomegalovirus exposure and HLA in healthy donors. The PCR made use of 60 Vbeta and 13 Jbeta primers. Sequenced by immunoSEQ multiplex PCR; TCRdb stores in-frame clones only, minus some. The sample contains around 150,000 clones, about 81% of which appear only once. Specimen: PBMCs. Receptor source: a woman aged 50 to 60 in good health and CMV-seropositive.

The chain combines TRBV6-1 with TRBJ1-2, with TRBD1 as a possible D gene (5 bases). Germline CDR1 is MNHNS and CDR2 is SASEGT. Trimming cost V 2 bases and J 0 bases, with 10 bases left between them. CDR3 length equals 15 residues. The CDR3 here is CASSEQQVPNYGYTF. The CDR3 DNA is TGTGCCAGCAGTGAACAACAGGTACCTAACTATGGCTACACCTTC.

This clone was counted a few times. CDR3 region: CASQGSGNTIYF. The CDR3 coding sequence is TGTGCCTCACAGGGGTCCGGAAACACCATATATTTT. This rearrangement joins TRBV10-3 to TRBJ1-3; 7 bases fit TRBD1. Trimming at V came to 11 bases and at J to 4 bases, leaving 5 bases not matched to a gene. There are 12 residues in the CDR3. Germline loops: CDR1 ENHRY, CDR2 SYGVKD.

This clone came up once. The chain has TRBV30 and TRBJ2-7; the match to TRBD1 covers 7 bases. V lost 4 bases, J lost 7 bases, and 4 bases stayed unmatched. Germline lookup yields CDR1 GTSNPN and CDR2 SVGIG (reference sequence). The CDR3 runs to 11 residues. CDR3 protein: CAWKDREEQYF. CDR3 sequence (DNA): TGTGCCTGGAAAGACAGGGAGGAGCAGTACTTC.